Here is one T cell receptor (beta chain) with its context. The antigen is not known. The sample originates from a study of cytomegalovirus exposure and HLA in healthy donors. Study results and limitations: A later analysis showed that HLA-associated TCR beta chains had undergone more clonal expansion than equally common others. Data from an earlier analysis indicated that most TCR beta V segments were productive either about 87% or about 30% of the time.

CDR3 length: 14 amino acids. V lost 5 bases, J lost 5 bases, and 5 bases stayed unmatched. The germline V gene has CDR1 MDHEN and CDR2 SYDVKM. The PCR was carried out with 60 Vbeta primers and 13 Jbeta primers. Study processing details: As a later analysis found, there were around 86 million unique TCR beta chains, of which some 10 million were shared. Sequencing used immunoSEQ multiplex PCR; TCRdb keeps in-frame clones, though not all of them. Clone size and V and J calls were adopted from that table, with D and trimming inferred from the DNA. This table holds around 180,000 clones, 77% found once. The clonotype comes from a woman in her twenties or thirties in good health and CMV-seropositive. The sequenced sample was PBMCs. The gene calls are TRBV28 and TRBJ1-1, with TRBD1 identical over 10 bases. Here the CDR3 DNA reads TGTGCCAGCAGTCGACAGGGGGCGAGGACTGAAGCTTTCTTT. This codes for CASSRQGARTEAFF.